This T cell receptor (beta chain) was found in a study of blood T cell repertoires in COVID-19 (dated by TCRdb to the early 2020s). About the investigation overall: Collaborator samples came from the United States, Italy and Spain and covered acute and convalescent phases of COVID-19. The material from the prospective study consisted of cDNA or gDNA derived from T cells, B-cell-depleted T cells, or PBMCs. The dataset comprised deeply sampled blood TCRbeta repertoires from subjects exposed to, actively infected with, or recovered from COVID-19. The repertoires were released in a freely available public database intended as a resource for research on the immune response to SARS-CoV-2. Samples were obtained from the ongoing ImmuneRACE study (first 160 participants) and from some 1,200 subjects provided by 6 global collaborators. Sample metadata almost always included a de-identified subject ID, COVID-19 status, age in years and sex. Where available, HLA class I and class II types were obtained from metadata supplied by the sample provider rather than from assay-based typing.

TCRbeta CDR3 regions were amplified from genomic DNA using the immunoSEQ Assay, a bias-controlled multiplex PCR. From the authors' description of their analysis: The number of nucleated cells in each sample was estimated by amplification of reference gene primers within the assay. To quantify the absolute abundance of each unique TCRbeta CDR3 rearrangement, sequence reads were collapsed and filtered. For each sample, productive Simpson clonality was calculated by taking the square root of Simpson's diversity index across productive rearrangements. TCRdb's version of the immuneACCESS table is confined to in-frame rearrangements and falls short of the full clone set. An unresolved V gene accounts for under half of the shortfall where checked; the remainder is of unknown origin. V, J and clone size are those of that table, while D and trimming were read from the DNA. For this sample there are approximately 150,000 clones; about 81% appear just once. Of the sample, about 8.4% is held by the ten largest clones.

Overall results and qualifications from the work: The amount of clinical and demographic metadata varied by source and participant and was provided uncurated.

V lost 1 base and J lost 8 bases, and the count of bases not matched to a germline gene is 3. The CDR3, from cysteine to phenylalanine, totals 15 residues. The retained sequence is limited to the CDR3, 45 bases, with the frame set at the first base. From a lookup of the germline V gene, CDR1 and CDR2 are MNHEY and SVGEGT. The count of this clone is one. This receptor's antigen is unknown. Within one base of it there is no much larger clone, and no base qualities were kept. Whole blood was collected in K2EDTA tubes by collaborating institutions according to the institutions' own protocols. Collaborator samples were shipped for TCRbeta analysis as frozen whole blood, isolated PBMCs, or DNA extracted from either sample type.

The sample comprised peripheral blood. In this chain, TRBV6-2 or TRBV6-3 is recombined with TRBJ2-1, with TRBD2 identical over 12 junction bases. This TCR came from a woman in her seventies with acute or convalescent COVID-19. The sequenced DNA: TGTGCCAGCAGTTACTTGACTAGCGGGAGCTATGAGCAGTTCTTC. Translated, it gives CASSYLTSGSYEQFF.